These 2 T cell receptor beta chains came from one sample sequenced in a study of regulatory T cells in long-lasting Graves disease. The time point was: newly diagnosed GD, antithyroid drugs for less than 3 months. Making the TCR library involved RNA that had been extracted from PBMCs. The TCR beta library used iRepertoire HTBI primers with Arm-PCR amplification of CDR3. One entry per CDR3 protein results from TCRdb running MiXCR on the multiplex PCR reads. The table includes approximately 400,000 distinct CDR3 sequences, approximately 12% detected once. These data were likewise used in another study, on T cells in Graves' hyperthyroidism and ophthalmopathy.

Sequences were derived from peripheral blood mononuclear cells (PBMCs), sampled at new diagnosis, from a patient treated with antithyroid drugs. All receptors come from a woman between 18 and 29 years old with Graves disease.

This chain uses TRBV20-1 with TRBJ2-7; TRBD2 matches at 12 bases. Germline V lookup: CDR1 DFQATT, CDR2 SNEGSKA (reference sequence). The J segment lost 3 bases and the V segment lost 2 bases, leaving 2 bases of the junction unmatched. CDR3 length: 14 amino acids. The CDR3 protein is CSARRLAGVYEQYF. The CDR3 DNA reads as TGCAGTGCTAGACGACTAGCGGGGGTCTACGAGCAGTACTTC.

This clonotype was seen at least ten times. The chain carries TRBV6-2 or TRBV6-3 and TRBJ2-1; D is ambiguous. CDR1 is MNHEY, CDR2 SVGEGT, per germline. The CDR3 totals 12 residues. The V end was cut by 8 bases, the J end by 2 bases, with 7 bases between. The CDR3 DNA is TGTGCCAGCCGTACCCCCTACAATGAGCAGTTCTTC. This translates into CASRTPYNEQFF.